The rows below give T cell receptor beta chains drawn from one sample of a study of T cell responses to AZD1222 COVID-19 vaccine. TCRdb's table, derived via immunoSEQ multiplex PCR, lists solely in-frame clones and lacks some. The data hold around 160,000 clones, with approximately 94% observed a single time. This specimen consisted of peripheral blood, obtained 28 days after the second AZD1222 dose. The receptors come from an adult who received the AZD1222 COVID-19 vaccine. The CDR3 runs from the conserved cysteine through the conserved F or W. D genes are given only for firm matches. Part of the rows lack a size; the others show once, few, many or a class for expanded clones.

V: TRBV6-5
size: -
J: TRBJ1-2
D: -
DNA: TGTGCCAGCAGTCTCACAGGGTTCTATGGCTACACCTTC
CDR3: CASSLTGFYGYTF

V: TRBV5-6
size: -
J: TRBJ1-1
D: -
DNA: TGTGCCAGCAGCTTGGTTCCACAGGGTAACGCTGAAGCTTTCTTT
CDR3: CASSLVPQGNAEAFF

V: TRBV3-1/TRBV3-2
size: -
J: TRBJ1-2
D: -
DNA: TGTGCCAGCAGCCAAGGAACCGGGATTTACTATGGCTACACCTTC
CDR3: CASSQGTGIYYGYTF

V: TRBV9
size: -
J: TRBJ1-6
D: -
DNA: TGTGCCAGCAGCGTAGAGGCGGTAGCCAATTCACCCCTCCACTTT
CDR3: CASSVEAVANSPLHF

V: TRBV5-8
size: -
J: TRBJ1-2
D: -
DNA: TGTGCCAGCAGCGCGGGCCCAATGAACTATGGCTACACCTTC
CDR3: CASSAGPMNYGYTF

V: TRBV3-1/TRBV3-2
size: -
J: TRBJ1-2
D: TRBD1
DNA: TGTGCCAGCAGCCAAGATTCCCAAGTGGACAGGCGCTATGGCTACACCTTC
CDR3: CASSQDSQVDRRYGYTF

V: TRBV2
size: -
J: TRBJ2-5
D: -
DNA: TGTGCCAGCAGGCGGACGACTAATCTGGGGGAGACCCAGTACTTC
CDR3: CASRRTTNLGETQYF

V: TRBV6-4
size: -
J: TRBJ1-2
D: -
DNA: TGTGCCAGCAGTGACGCGGGGATTTATGGCTACACCTTC
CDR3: CASSDAGIYGYTF

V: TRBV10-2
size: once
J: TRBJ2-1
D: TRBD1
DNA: TGCGCCAGCGGACAGGGAAGTTTAACCGATGAGCAGTTCTTC
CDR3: CASGQGSLTDEQFF

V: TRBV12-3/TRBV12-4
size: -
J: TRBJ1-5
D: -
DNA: TGTGCCAGCAGCCCTGTAAATCAGCCCCAGCATTTT
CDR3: CASSPVNQPQHF

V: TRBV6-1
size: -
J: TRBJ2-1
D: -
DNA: TGTGCCAGCAGTGACGGACGGGAGCCTAACAATGAGCAGTTCTTC
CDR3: CASSDGREPNNEQFF

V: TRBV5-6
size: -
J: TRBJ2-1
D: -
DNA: TGTGCCAGCAGCCTTGGGGGCAATGAGCAGTTCTTC
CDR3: CASSLGGNEQFF

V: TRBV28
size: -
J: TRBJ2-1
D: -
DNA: TGTGCCAGCAGTCCACCAGGGGACTCCTACAATGAGCAGTTCTTC
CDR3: CASSPPGDSYNEQFF

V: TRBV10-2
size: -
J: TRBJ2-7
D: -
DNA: TGCGCCAGCAGTGAGTTAGCGGAAACCTACGAGCAGTACTTC
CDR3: CASSELAETYEQYF

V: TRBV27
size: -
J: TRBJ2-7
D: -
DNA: TGTGCCAGCAGCCTAGAGGGGGTCAGAGGACACCACGAGCAGTACTTC
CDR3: CASSLEGVRGHHEQYF

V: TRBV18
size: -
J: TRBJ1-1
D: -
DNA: TGTGCCAGCTCACCCGGGATAGCCTCTGAAGCTTTCTTT
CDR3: CASSPGIASEAFF

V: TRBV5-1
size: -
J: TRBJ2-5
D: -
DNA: TGCGCCAGCAGCCTTAATTCCGGGGGATACCAAGAGACCCAGTACTTC
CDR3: CASSLNSGGYQETQYF

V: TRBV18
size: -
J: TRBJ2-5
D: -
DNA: TGTGCCAGCTCACCCCTCGACGGGATAGGAGAGACCCAGTACTTC
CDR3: CASSPLDGIGETQYF

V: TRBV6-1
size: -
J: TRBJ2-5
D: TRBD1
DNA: TGTGCCAGCAGTGAAACAGGGGGCCAAGAGACCCAGTACTTC
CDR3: CASSETGGQETQYF

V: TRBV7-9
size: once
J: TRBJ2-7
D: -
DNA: TGTGCCACGGGCAGGGGATACGAGCAGTACTTC
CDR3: CATGRGYEQYF

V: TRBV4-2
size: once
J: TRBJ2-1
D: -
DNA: TGTGCCAGCAGCCAAATTGGCGGGTACTCCTACAATGAGCAGTTCTTC
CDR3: CASSQIGGYSYNEQFF

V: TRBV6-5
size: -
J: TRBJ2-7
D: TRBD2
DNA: TGTGCCAGCAGTTACTCGACTAGCGGGAAGGTCGAGCAGTACTTC
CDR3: CASSYSTSGKVEQYF

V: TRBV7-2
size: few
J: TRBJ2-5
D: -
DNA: TGTGCCAGCAGCTTAGCGTTCCCCAGGGGACAAGAGACCCAGTACTTC
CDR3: CASSLAFPRGQETQYF

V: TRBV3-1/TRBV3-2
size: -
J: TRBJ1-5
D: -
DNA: TGTGCCAGCAGTCAAGGGGAATCAGGCAATCAGCCCCAGCATTTT
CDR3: CASSQGESGNQPQHF

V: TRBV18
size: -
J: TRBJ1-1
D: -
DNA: TGTGCCAGCTCTCAACGAGGGGGGGTGAACACTGAAGCTTTCTTT
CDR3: CASSQRGGVNTEAFF

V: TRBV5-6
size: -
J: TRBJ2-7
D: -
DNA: TGTGCCAGTGCAGGGAGCTCCTACGAGCAGTACTTC
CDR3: CASAGSSYEQYF

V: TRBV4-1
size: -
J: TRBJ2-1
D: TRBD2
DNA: TGCGCCAGCAGCCAACCCCCTAGCGGGTCCTACAATGAGCAGTTCTTC
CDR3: CASSQPPSGSYNEQFF

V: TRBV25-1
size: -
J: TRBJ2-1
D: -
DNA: TGTGCCAGCAGTAAACTAGGTAATGAGCAGTTCTTC
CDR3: CASSKLGNEQFF

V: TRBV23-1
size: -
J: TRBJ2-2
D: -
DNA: TGCGCCAGCAGTCAATTAGGGCCCGGGAGCACCGGGGAGCTGTTTTTT
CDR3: CASSQLGPGSTGELFF